This TCR beta chain was identified in a study of human T cells and chemical hapten exposure. Trimming stripped 4 bases from V and 3 bases from J, with 22 bases between. Germline-derived CDR1 and CDR2 are MDHEN and SYDVKM. This CDR3 region has 19 residues. As to time point: patch test 1, 2 weeks after DPC sensitization. Treatment: therapeutic diphenylcyclopropenone sensitization with weekly scalp DPC. In its sample, this clonotype was seen many times. Its specificity is not known. Study-wide results and limits: No change in TCRs above 1 in 1000 frequency was produced by DPC sensitization.

TCRdb used MiXCR to reprocess the RACE reads, holding one entry per CDR3 protein. The sample holds roughly 380,000 distinct CDR3 sequences, around 4.8% seen once. The source of this sequence is a woman aged 45-65 years with alopecia areata. Some clones in this sample may be carry-over from other donors' samples. The input for sequencing was whole blood, taken in connection with sensitization to the hapten diphenylcyclopropenone (DPC). The rearrangement uses TRBV28 and TRBJ1-6, with D tentatively TRBD1 (6 bases). The CDR3: CASSSGGTRGDLYNSPLHF. Here the CDR3 DNA reads TGTGCCAGCAGTTCGGGGGGGACCAGGGGCGACCTCTATAATTCACCCCTCCACTTT.